This T cell receptor beta chain was identified during a study of blood T cell repertoires in COVID-19. Across the study: Acute and convalescent COVID-19 specimens originated in the United States, Italy and Spain. The analysed material was cDNA or gDNA that came from T cells, B-cell-depleted T cells, or PBMCs.

Original handling: From reference gene primer amplification, estimates of nucleated cell counts were derived. Generated by immunoSEQ multiplex PCR, the TCRdb table keeps only in-frame clones and is missing some. The DNA was the basis for D and trimming; V, J and clone size are from that table. The sample records some 97,000 clones, just over 90% being singletons. CDR1 is SGDLS and CDR2 is YYNGEE in the germline V gene. This CDR3 region has 14 residues. With 0 bases removed from V and 11 bases from J, the gap between germline ends came to 14 bases. The clonotype was recovered from a man aged 55 to 70 with acute or convalescent COVID-19. This chain connects TRBV9 to TRBJ1-4; D unclear. The sample consisted of peripheral blood. This CDR3 reads CASSVGAPNPKLFF. Here the CDR3 DNA reads TGTGCCAGCAGCGTAGGGGCCCCTAACCCCAAACTGTTTTTT.